This T cell receptor (beta chain) emerged from a study of Graves' ophthalmopathy and Graves' hyperthyroidism. The CDR3 runs 15 residues. In germline, CDR1 is MNHEY, CDR2 SVGAGI. The V segment lost 1 base and the J segment 0 bases; nucleotides outside the gene matches: 3. Investigators amplified TCR beta CDR3 regions from RNA transcripts. The first round was an RT-PCR with HTBI primers, and the second round was a multiplex PCR. TCRdb reanalysed the multiplex PCR reads using MiXCR and keeps one entry per CDR3 protein. Seen here are a few hundred thousand distinct CDR3 sequences, roughly 17% observed once, and the top ten hold over 9%. Whole-study findings and limits: The model's prediction of ophthalmopathy progression had roughly 68% sensitivity and 72% to 85% specificity. For separating ophthalmopathy from stable hyperthyroidism, a 13-signature model gave roughly 90% sensitivity and around 76% specificity.

This clonotype appeared many times. Its cognate antigen is unknown. Lactation, pregnancy, uncontrolled infections and other autoimmune diseases were all grounds for excluding patients. The specimen was peripheral blood. The chain recombines TRBV6-5 with TRBJ2-7, with 7 bases identical to TRBD2. The sequence came from an adult man with Graves' ophthalmopathy. CDR3 coding DNA: TGTGCCAGCAGTTACTTTGGCGGGAGCTCCTACGAGCAGTACTTC. Translated, it gives CASSYFGGSSYEQYF.